This paragraph reports one T cell receptor (beta chain). No cognate antigen has been identified for it. Per-nucleotide qualities are absent, and no much larger clonotype sits a single base away. The collaborating institutions used their own protocols to collect whole blood in K2EDTA tubes. For TCRbeta analysis, collaborators shipped samples in one of three forms: frozen whole blood, isolated PBMCs, or DNA extracted from either of those sample types. This record belongs to a study of blood T cell repertoires in COVID-19 (TCRdb year 2020). At the level of the whole study: Samples from collaborators originated in the United States, Italy and Spain and spanned both the acute and convalescent phases of COVID-19. The repertoires were released in a freely available public database meant as a resource for research on the immune response to SARS-CoV-2. Deeply sampled blood TCRbeta repertoires from subjects exposed to, actively infected with, or recovered from COVID-19 were included in the dataset. The samples were drawn from the first 160 participants of the ongoing ImmuneRACE study and from over 950 subjects provided by 6 global collaborators. Nearly every sample came with metadata listing a de-identified subject ID, COVID-19 status, age in years and sex. The material from the prospective study consisted of cDNA or gDNA derived from T cells, B-cell-depleted T cells, or PBMCs. HLA class I and class II types, where available, came from metadata supplied by the sample provider rather than from assay-based typing. General conclusions and limits of the study: The amount of clinical and demographic metadata varied by source and participant and was provided uncurated.

TCRbeta CDR3 regions were amplified from genomic DNA by means of the immunoSEQ Assay, a bias-controlled multiplex PCR. The published analysis was carried out like this. Within the assay, amplification of reference gene primers was used to estimate how many nucleated cells each sample contained. Sequence reads were collapsed and filtered to measure the absolute abundance of every unique TCRbeta CDR3 rearrangement. Productive Simpson clonality was computed per sample as the square root of Simpson's diversity index over productive rearrangements. TCRdb provides this immuneACCESS table in a form limited to in-frame rearrangements. Some clones are lacking; in checked studies, under half of them reflect an unresolved V gene, and why the rest are absent is not known. The V and J calls and clone size are taken from that table; D and trimming were inferred from the DNA. In all, the sample holds 95,000 to 110,000 clones, and approximately 81% of those were seen once. The top ten clones comprise about 4% of the sample.

Sequenced sample: peripheral blood. The TCR sequence derives from a human donor in a cohort sampled during active COVID-19.

The DNA sequence is given as TGTGCCAGCAGTCCCCAGGACTACAACACAGATACGCAGTATTTT. Translated, this is CASSPQDYNTDTQYF. The rearrangement joined TRBV6-2 or TRBV6-3 to TRBJ2-3; the D gene is perhaps TRBD2, on 6 matching bases. The CDR3 runs 15 residues from the cysteine to the phenylalanine. Only the CDR3 portion is preserved as DNA: 45 bases, with reading frame beginning at the first base. The germline V gene yields MNHEY for CDR1 and SVGEGT for CDR2. Trimming at the junction amounts to 5 bases on V and 2 bases on J, and the germline ends lie 14 bases apart.